This T cell receptor beta chain was profiled in a study of beta chain features in type 1 diabetes. Points from the study as a whole: Shorter TCRB CDR3s, moderately but significantly so, marked every one of the four CD4+ subsets in Type 1 diabetes patients.

CD4+ naive, central memory, regulatory and stem cell-like memory cells were sorted via CD45RO/CCR7/CD25/CD127/CD95/CD27. The CDR3 spans 15 residues. Looked up from germline, CDR1 is MNHEY and CDR2 is SVGAGI. V was pared by 6 bases and J by 0 bases, with 15 bases between. There are a few counts of this clone. The target antigen is unknown. Investigators reverse transcribed all isolated RNA, so they sequenced expressed TCRB transcripts. Produced via immunoSEQ multiplex PCR; TCRdb's table is partial and in-frame only. The profile covers roughly 150,000 clones, with over 8.5% appearing a single time and around 2% taken by the ten largest.

The chain combines TRBV6-5 with TRBJ2-7, with D maybe TRBD1 (6 bases). This clonotype was sampled from a man aged 18-30 years in good health. The specimen was central memory CD4+ T cells from blood. The CDR3: CASSQRGGSSYEQYF. CDR3 nucleotide sequence: TGTGCCAGCAGCCAAAGAGGGGGAAGCTCCTACGAGCAGTACTTC.